This TCR beta chain was recovered during a study of technical replicates of blood from four donors. The repertoire was sequenced with immunoSEQ multiplex PCR; TCRdb's copy has only in-frame clones and lacks some. The table lists around 93,000 clones, more than 85% of them singletons. Trimming took 1 base from V and 4 from J, leaving 15 bases between them. The CDR3 loop spans 16 amino acids. Germline lookup yields CDR1 SGHNT and CDR2 YYREEE (reference sequence). The V call is TRBV5-4, the J call TRBJ2-1; weak D call: TRBD2 (6 bases). Sequenced: T cells isolated from PBMCs. The TCR originated in a human donor in good health. The chain's CDR3 is CASSLLERVAYNEQFF. CDR3 coding DNA: TGTGCCAGCAGCTTGCTCGAGCGGGTAGCTTACAATGAGCAGTTCTTC.